This TCR beta chain stems from a study of blood T cell repertoires in COVID-19 (TCRdb year 2020). About the investigation overall: Samples covering the acute and convalescent phases of COVID-19 were provided by collaborators in the United States, Italy and Spain. The material from the prospective study consisted of cDNA or gDNA derived from T cells, B-cell-depleted T cells, or PBMCs. The dataset comprised deeply sampled blood TCRbeta repertoires from subjects exposed to, actively infected with, or recovered from COVID-19. A freely available public database, intended as a resource for researchers studying the immune response to SARS-CoV-2, is where the repertoires were released. The samples were drawn from two sources: the first 160 participants of the ongoing ImmuneRACE study, and about 1,300 subjects contributed by 6 global collaborators. Sample metadata almost always included a de-identified subject ID, COVID-19 status, age in years and sex. HLA class I and class II types, where available, came from metadata supplied by the sample provider rather than from assay-based typing. Study-level results and caveats: The amount of clinical and demographic metadata varied by source and participant and was provided uncurated.

Worth noting for this clone: Its antigen is still unknown. No much larger clone exists at a distance of one base, and base qualities are not known.

The collaborating institutions used their own protocols to collect whole blood in K2EDTA tubes. For TCRbeta analysis, collaborators shipped samples in one of three forms: frozen whole blood, isolated PBMCs, or DNA extracted from either of those sample types. TCRbeta CDR3 regions were amplified from genomic DNA using the immunoSEQ Assay, a bias-controlled multiplex PCR. The original methods were these. The number of nucleated cells in each sample was estimated from the amplification of reference gene primers within the assay. To quantify the absolute abundance of each unique TCRbeta CDR3 rearrangement, sequence reads were collapsed and filtered. For each sample, productive Simpson clonality was calculated as the square root of Simpson's diversity index over productive rearrangements. In its TCRdb copy, this immuneACCESS table keeps in-frame sequences only and misses some clones. Where compared with another copy, unresolved V genes explain less than half of these, and the others have no known cause. V, J and clone size are taken as reported in that table, and D and trimming were inferred from the DNA itself. This sample holds about 150,000 clones; around 91% were observed only once. The top ten clonotypes cover about 16% of the sample.

The germline V end is reduced by 5 bases and the J end by 6 bases; junction bases left unmatched: 6. The germline V gene (reference sequence) sets CDR1 to LNHDA and CDR2 to SQIVND. The CDR3 spans 13 residues, from the cysteine through the phenylalanine. Only the CDR3 portion is preserved as DNA: 39 bases, with reading frame beginning at the first base. The sequence derives from a woman in her thirties or forties with acute or convalescent COVID-19. The sequence joins TRBV19 to TRBJ1-2; TRBD1 agrees with 7 junctional bases. Sample: peripheral blood. The DNA is as follows: TGTGCCAGTAGTTCGGACAGGTGGGATGGCTACACCTTC. Translated, it gives CASSSDRWDGYTF.